The 19 T cell receptor beta chains reported below all come from one sample, sequenced in a study of T cells after somatic rescue of genetic block. Sequencing was performed with immunoSEQ multiplex PCR; in TCRdb, only in-frame clones are kept and a portion is missing. The sample has 13,000 to 15,000 clones; around three quarters are singletons. Material for sequencing was peripheral blood mononuclear cells (PBMCs). The source is a boy under 18.

V and J are TRBV27 and TRBJ2-1; 9 bases map to TRBD2. The germline CDR1 and CDR2 sequences are MNHEY and SMNVEV (reference sequence). This CDR3 is 14 amino acids long. The ends lost 8 bases at V and 5 bases at J; junction bases unmatched: 7. The chain's CDR3 is CASGTSPLNNEQFF. The CDR3 DNA follows: TGTGCCAGCGGGACTAGCCCTCTTAACAATGAGCAGTTCTTC.

V is TRBV7-9 and J is TRBJ1-2; D ambiguous. The CDR3 has 13 residues. V was trimmed by 3 bases and J by 8 bases, leaving 13 bases between them. Germline CDR1 SEHNR, CDR2 FQNEAQ (reference sequence). CDR3 protein: CASSLWGVAGYTF. CDR3 coding DNA: TGTGCCAGCAGCTTGTGGGGAGTTGCGGGCTACACCTTC.

V gene TRBV7-3 combines with J gene TRBJ1-3; D is uncertain. With 1 base removed from V and 0 bases from J, the gap between germline ends came to 7 bases. The CDR3 sequence is 15 residues long. Germline CDR1 and CDR2: SGHTA and FQGTGA. Here the CDR3 DNA reads TGTGCCAGCAGCTTAAGGAACCTCTCTGGAAACACCATATATTTT. Amino acid sequence: CASSLRNLSGNTIYF.

The gene calls are TRBV28 and TRBJ2-7; maybe TRBD2 (5 bases). The CDR3 consists of 13 residues. The germline V and J ends were trimmed by 8 bases and 3 bases, with 14 bases remaining between them. In germline, CDR1 is MDHEN, CDR2 SYDVKM. The CDR3 reads CASRQRGFYEQYF. The DNA of the CDR3 is TGTGCCAGCCGCCAAAGAGGGTTCTACGAGCAGTACTTC.

The V gene is TRBV27, the J gene TRBJ1-2, with D perhaps matching TRBD1 (6 bases). CDR3 length: 15 residues. CDR1 MNHEY and CDR2 SMNVEV come from the germline V gene (reference sequence). Trimming removed 2 bases at V and 7 bases at J, with 17 bases between. For the CDR3, the DNA is TGTGCCAGCAGTTTAAAGGTGGGGGCCTCCTTTGGCTACACCTTC. Protein: CASSLKVGASFGYTF.

The rearrangement links TRBV28 to TRBJ2-2; D gene ambiguous. The germline V and J ends were trimmed by 3 bases and 0 bases, with 8 bases remaining between them. Germline V gene data show CDR1 as MDHEN and CDR2 as SYDVKM. The CDR3 loop spans 15 amino acids. CDR3 in amino acids: CASSFAGTNTGELFF. For the CDR3, the DNA is TGTGCCAGCAGTTTTGCCGGAACGAACACCGGGGAGCTGTTTTTT.

This clone was detected only a few times. V and J are TRBV28 and TRBJ2-7, with 7 bases aligning to TRBD2. Germline trimming cut 6 bases from V and 3 bases from J; bases unmatched to any gene: 11. CDR1 and CDR2 from the germline V gene are MDHEN and SYDVKM. The CDR3 is 15 residues long. This chain's CDR3 is CASRTQRGGIYEQYF. CDR3 nucleotides: TGTGCCAGCAGGACACAAAGGGGAGGGATCTACGAGCAGTACTTC. The full variable domain, in which reference TRBV28 and TRBJ2-7 provide the parts outside the CDR3, is DVKVTQSSRYLVKRTGEKVFLECVQDMDHENMFWYRQDPGLGLRLIYFSYDVKMKEKGDIPEGYSVSREKKERFSLILESASTNQTSMYLCASRTQRGGIYEQYFGPGTRLTVT.

Within the sample, this clone is medium-sized (0.01 to 0.1%). The chain joins TRBV7-7 to TRBJ2-3; no clear D. Per the germline V gene, CDR1 is SSHAT and CDR2 is FNYEAQ (reference sequence). This CDR3 has 13 residues. V was clipped by 2 bases and J by 5 bases, with 8 bases between them. This chain's CDR3 is CASSLYPKDTQYF. In nucleotides, the CDR3 is TGTGCCAGCAGCTTATACCCTAAAGATACGCAGTATTTT.

V usage is TRBV18 and J usage is TRBJ2-7; 8 bases match TRBD1. The CDR3 spans 14 residues. Germline V gene sequence: CDR1 KGHSH, CDR2 LQKENI. The trim removed 5 bases at V and 1 base at J, leaving 4 bases unmatched. CDR3 DNA: TGTGCCAGCTCAAAAAGGACAGGGTCCTACGAGCAGTACTTC. Its protein is CASSKRTGSYEQYF.

The CDR3 DNA sequence: TGTGCCATCAGTTCCCCCCAGGGTCGTGGCTACACCTTC. This sequence encodes CAISSPQGRGYTF. The chain links TRBV10-3 to TRBJ1-2; a weak D match, TRBD1 (5 bases). The V gene lost 5 bases and the J gene lost 7 bases, with 14 bases spanning the gap. The CDR3 spans 13 residues. Germline CDR1 and CDR2: ENHRY and SYGVKD.

The chain has TRBV6-8 and TRBJ1-3, with 7 bases matching TRBD1. The V and J ends lost 11 bases and 5 bases, in that order; junction bases with no gene match: 9. CDR1 and CDR2 (germline): MNHGY, SAAAGT. The CDR3 has 13 amino acids. The CDR3, as DNA: TGTGCCGGCGACCACAGGGGAAGAAACACCATATATTTT. Translation gives CAGDHRGRNTIYF.

The chain combines TRBV7-3 with TRBJ2-1, with 14 bases matching TRBD2. V dropped 5 bases and J dropped 7; count of bases not matched to a gene: 7. Germline values: CDR1 SGHTA, CDR2 FQGTGA. This CDR3 spans 16 amino acids. The CDR3 loop is CASSRGTSGGQNEQFF. CDR3 in DNA: TGTGCCAGCAGCCGGGGGACTAGCGGGGGTCAGAATGAGCAGTTCTTC.

This chain uses TRBV6-1 with TRBJ2-3; possibly TRBD1 for D (6 bases). CDR1 MNHNS and CDR2 SASEGT come from the germline V gene. The CDR3 totals 15 residues. V gave up 4 bases and J gave up 0 bases, with 11 bases separating them. CDR3 sequence (DNA): TGTGCCAGCAGTGGAACAGGGCGAAGCACAGATACGCAGTATTTT. Its translation: CASSGTGRSTDTQYF.

V and J are TRBV11-2 and TRBJ2-7, with D unclear. CDR3 size: 11 residues. Trimming took off 3 bases at V and 3 bases at J, with 3 bases between the two ends. Germline-derived CDR1 and CDR2 are SGHAT and FQNNGV. For the CDR3, the DNA is TGTGCCAGCAGCTTCAGCTACGAGCAGTACTTC. Translation: CASSFSYEQYF.

This clone was picked up a small number of times. For the CDR3, the DNA is TGTGCCAGCAGTTCGGTCAGCCAAGCCTTTAATCAGCCCCAGCATTTT. Translated, it gives CASSSVSQAFNQPQHF. V and J are TRBV27 and TRBJ1-5; no clear D. The CDR3 length is 16 residues. CDR1 is MNHEY and CDR2 is SMNVEV in the germline V gene (reference sequence). V lost 4 bases and J 4 bases, leaving 17 bases between the germline ends.

The chain has TRBV15 and TRBJ2-6; unclear D gene. The CDR3 spans 14 residues. Germline loops: CDR1 LNHNV, CDR2 YYDKDF (reference sequence). The V gene lost 3 bases and the J gene lost 0 bases, with 3 bases spanning the gap. This CDR3 is CATSSNSGANVLTF. In DNA, the CDR3 is TGTGCCACCAGCAGCAACTCTGGGGCCAACGTCCTGACTTTC.

The J gene is TRBJ1-5, the V gene TRBV10-2; D perhaps matches TRBD1 (5 bases). V lost 2 bases and J lost 5, with 7 bases in between. This CDR3 spans 13 amino acids. Germline V gives CDR1 WSHSY, CDR2 SAAADI. CDR3 residues: CASSEQGYQPQHF. DNA for the CDR3: TGCGCCAGCAGTGAGCAGGGTTATCAGCCCCAGCATTTT.

By sample fraction, this clone is medium-sized. This chain joins TRBV7-9 and TRBJ1-4; D gene ambiguous. Per germline, CDR1 SEHNR and CDR2 FQNEAQ (reference sequence). The length of the CDR3 is 15 residues. Trimming left V 1 base short and J 5 bases short, with 11 bases between. The CDR3 spells CASSLGGIQNEKLFF. The CDR3 bases are TGTGCCAGCAGCTTAGGGGGAATCCAAAATGAAAAACTGTTTTTT.

This clone was found a few times. The chain has TRBV5-1 and TRBJ1-3; D gene uncertain. V gave up 0 bases and J gave up 4 bases, with 8 bases separating them. This CDR3 contains 14 residues. Germline loops: CDR1 SGHRS, CDR2 YFSETQ. The CDR3 protein is CASSLGNLGNTIYF. The CDR3 DNA sequence: TGCGCCAGCAGCTTGGGGAACTTGGGAAACACCATATATTTT.